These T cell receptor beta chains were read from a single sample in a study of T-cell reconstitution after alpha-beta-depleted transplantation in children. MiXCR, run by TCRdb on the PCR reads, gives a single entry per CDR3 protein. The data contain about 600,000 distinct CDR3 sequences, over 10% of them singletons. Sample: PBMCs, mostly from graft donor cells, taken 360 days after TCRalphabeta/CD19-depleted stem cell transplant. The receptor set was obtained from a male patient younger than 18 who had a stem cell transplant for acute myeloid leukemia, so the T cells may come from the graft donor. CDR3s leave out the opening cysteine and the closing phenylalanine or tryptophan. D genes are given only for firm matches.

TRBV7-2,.,ASSLRDGSRDEQF
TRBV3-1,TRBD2,ASSQAAGGADEQY
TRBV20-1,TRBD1,SASGQGPYGYT
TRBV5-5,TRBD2,ASSRPSGGTGELF
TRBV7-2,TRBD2,ASSLVTSGAYEQY
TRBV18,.,ASSPRLSSRESPETQY
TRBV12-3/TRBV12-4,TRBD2,ASSLARQLAGVGDTQY
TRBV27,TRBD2,ASSPLGTSGNTDTQY
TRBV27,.,ASSLYPGEYNEQF
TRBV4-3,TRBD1,ASSQDTDRTKQF
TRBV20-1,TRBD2,SATIAGGTGELF
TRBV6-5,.,ASSYKGGYEQY
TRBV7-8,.,ASSLADPRETQY
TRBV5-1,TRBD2,ASSPPGLAGGYANTGELF
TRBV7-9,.,ASSVAGGYT
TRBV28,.,ASSSFGSRPVEQF
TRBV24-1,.,ATSDFPTYNEQF
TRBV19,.,ASSIGPNTGELF
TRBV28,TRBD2,ASSLASGAGLSYEQY
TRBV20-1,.,SASEPPGGDTQY
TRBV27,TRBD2,ASSPIPASGYEQY
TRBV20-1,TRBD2,SASQREDAYNEQF
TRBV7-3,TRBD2,ASSPAGGTGELF